The clone carrying this TCR beta chain was recorded a few times. Its antigen is still unknown. A template switching step contributed a universal primer site, while unique molecular identifiers were present in the cDNA. TCRdb passed the 5' RACE reads through MiXCR, listing each CDR3 protein once. Of hundreds of thousands of distinct CDR3 sequences detected, roughly 12% appear once; the ten largest clones hold 1.5% to 2%. V was clipped by 3 bases and J by 7 bases, with 10 bases between them. The CDR3 extends over 13 amino acids. Germline CDR1 reads SGHTA; CDR2 reads FQGTGA. The sample comes from a study of identical twins. Study findings and constraints: Part of the zero-insertion signal could reflect confounding by invariant MAIT and iNKT cells.

In every case, the donor was a healthy Caucasian. The same sample was also studied in work on yellow fever vaccine responses in identical twins. Turning to that study: In identical twins, vaccine T cell responses appeared partly shared and partly individual.

The receptor's source is a woman younger than 35 in good health. The chain joins TRBV7-3 to TRBJ2-1; D possibly corresponds to TRBD1 (5 bases). The sequencing input was PBMCs. The CDR3 region is CASSFVRGNEQFF. The CDR3 DNA reads as TGTGCCAGCAGCTTTGTTAGGGGAAATGAGCAGTTCTTC.